Following are 18 T cell receptor beta chains from one sample sequenced in a study of T-cell memory formation after mild COVID-19. Each CDR3 protein is one row after TCRdb ran MiXCR on the 5' RACE reads. The data contain around 200,000 distinct CDR3 sequences, 27% of them seen just once; the ten biggest clones take up roughly 10%. The sequenced material came from PBMCs or a T cell subset sorted from them (not recorded which). All receptors derive from an adult woman who had mild COVID-19 (a few samples of this study predate the infection). Cell type and time point are not known.

This clonotype appeared many times. The V and J genes are TRBV7-9 and TRBJ2-7; 9 bases fit TRBD1. Unmatched junction bases numbered 7, after V lost 5 bases and J lost 5 bases. Germline CDR1 and CDR2: SEHNR and FQNEAQ (reference sequence). This CDR3 is built from 14 residues. The CDR3 loop is CASSTPGQGHEQYF. DNA of the CDR3: TGTGCCAGCAGCACGCCGGGACAGGGCCACGAGCAGTACTTC. The full variable domain, in which reference TRBV7-9 and TRBJ2-7 provide the parts outside the CDR3, is DTGVSQNPRHKITKRGQNVTFRCDPISEHNRLYWYRQTLGQGPEFLTYFQNEAQLEKSRLLSDRFSAERPKGSFSTLEIQRTEQGDSAMYLCASSTPGQGHEQYFGPGTRLTVT.

This clonotype was picked up a small number of times. The V and J genes are TRBV4-1 and TRBJ1-2; D is ambiguous. The CDR3 is 16 residues long. Trimming stripped 3 bases from V and 6 bases from J, with 20 bases between. Germline CDR1 is MGHRA and CDR2 is YSYEKL. The DNA of the CDR3 is TGCGCCAGCAGCCAGCATACCGGGCCTCCGGCCGATGGCTACACCTTC. Translation: CASSQHTGPPADGYTF.

This clonotype has just a few counts. The rearrangement uses TRBV7-2 and TRBJ1-5, with 8 bases identical to TRBD1. CDR1 and CDR2 from the germline V gene are SGHTA and FQGNSA. This CDR3 contains 18 residues. After removal of 5 bases from V and 7 bases from J, the junction contained 19 bases not matched to a gene. CDR3 coding DNA: TGTGCCAGCAGCAAGGACAGGGCTGGAGGGTTCTCGGGCCAGCCCCAGCATTTT. Amino acids: CASSKDRAGGFSGQPQHF.

The chain recombines TRBV7-2 with TRBJ1-1, with D possibly matching TRBD1 (6 bases). The CDR3 covers 15 residues. V lost 6 bases to trimming and J lost 1 base, with 15 bases between them. Germline-derived CDR1 and CDR2 are SGHTA and FQGNSA. CDR3 nucleotides: TGTGCCAGCAGTAACGAGGGGGGACGGAACACTGAAGCTTTCTTT. This codes for CASSNEGGRNTEAFF.

The genes are TRBV3-1 and TRBJ2-3; 8 nucleotides agree with TRBD2. With 8 bases clipped from V and 2 bases from J, the junction kept 3 bases outside the gene matches. The germline gives CDR1 LGHDT, CDR2 YNNKEL (reference sequence). The CDR3 has 13 residues. In nucleotides, the CDR3 is TGTGCCAGCGACGGGGGGGCCACAGATACGCAGTATTTT. Amino acid sequence: CASDGGATDTQYF.

This clonotype was seen more than once but under ten times. This chain uses TRBV7-8 with TRBJ2-3; 7 bases agree with TRBD2. CDR1 is SGHVS, CDR2 FQNEAQ, per germline. V lost 3 bases and J lost 2; bases outside the gene matches: 8. This CDR3 is 16 amino acids long. The CDR3 reads CASSFRAGSDTDTQYF. The CDR3 region has the DNA TGTGCCAGCAGCTTTCGAGCGGGGTCGGACACAGATACGCAGTATTTT.

The V call is TRBV20-1, the J call TRBJ1-1; D possibly corresponds to TRBD1 (5 bases). Germline V CDR1 and CDR2: DFQATT, SNEGSKA (reference sequence). Trimming left V 0 bases short and J 4 bases short, with 15 bases between. This CDR3 has 15 amino acids. In DNA, the CDR3 is TGCAGTGCTAGAGATGATCTGGCAGGGCGCACTGAAGCTTTCTTT. It codes for CSARDDLAGRTEAFF.

This clonotype was found a few times. This rearrangement joins TRBV15 to TRBJ2-7, with 7 bases lining up with TRBD1. The CDR3 runs to 15 residues. V was pared by 3 bases and J by 3 bases, with 8 bases of the junction left unmatched. Germline V lookup: CDR1 LNHNV, CDR2 YYDKDF (reference sequence). CDR3 region: CATSRETGWGYEQYF. As DNA, the CDR3 is TGTGCCACCAGCAGGGAGACAGGGTGGGGCTACGAGCAGTACTTC.

The CDR3 here is CASSFGSGADGTQYF. The CDR3 DNA sequence: TGCGCCAGCAGCTTCGGGAGCGGGGCAGATGGTACGCAGTATTTT. V is TRBV5-1 and J is TRBJ2-3, with 7 bases fitting TRBD2. The junction had 11 bases not matched to a gene; V was cut back by 2 bases and J by 8 bases. The length of the CDR3 is 15 residues. CDR1 and CDR2 (germline): SGHRS, YFSETQ.

This chain links TRBV12-3 or TRBV12-4 with TRBJ1-5, with D uncertain. Trimming cost V 5 bases and J 10 bases, with 12 bases left between them. The CDR3 contains 12 residues. The DNA for the CDR3 is TGTGCCAGCAGTCCTTGGGGTGTACCCCAGCATTTT. It is translated as CASSPWGVPQHF.

V and J are TRBV12-3 or TRBV12-4 and TRBJ2-7; 7 bases are shared with TRBD2. V trimming: 6 bases; J trimming: 6 bases; junction bases outside the gene matches: 11. The CDR3 runs 14 residues. In DNA, the CDR3 is TGTGCCAGCAGGATTGGGGGGGAAGCTAGCGAGCAGTACTTC. Protein sequence: CASRIGGEASEQYF.

The CDR3 DNA reads TGTGCCAGCAGTGTGGGAGCTAGCAATCAGCCCCAGCATTTT. Residues: CASSVGASNQPQHF. The chain recombines TRBV7-9 with TRBJ1-5; no clear D gene. From germline, CDR1 is SEHNR and CDR2 FQNEAQ (reference sequence). There are 14 residues in the CDR3. V dropped 6 bases and J dropped 0 bases, with 9 bases sitting between them. Drawing the rest from reference TRBV7-9 and TRBJ1-5, the complete variable domain is DTGVSQNPRHKITKRGQNVTFRCDPISEHNRLYWYRQTLGQGPEFLTYFQNEAQLEKSRLLSDRFSAERPKGSFSTLEIQRTEQGDSAMYLCASSVGASNQPQHFGDGTRLSIL.

The table lists this clonotype with a few counts. This sequence joins TRBV6-2 or TRBV6-3 and TRBJ2-3, with 15 bases identical to TRBD2. CDR1 and CDR2 from the germline V gene are MNHEY and SVGEGT. V was pared by 6 bases and J by 1 base, with 5 bases of the junction left unmatched. CDR3 length equals 17 residues. In nucleotides, the CDR3 is TGTGCCAGCAGCGGACTAGCGGGAGGGCCGCGCACAGATACGCAGTATTTT. Translated, it gives CASSGLAGGPRTDTQYF.

The rearrangement links TRBV9 to TRBJ1-2, with D perhaps TRBD1 (5 bases). Trimming took off 3 bases at V and 4 bases at J, with 13 bases between the two ends. Germline V lookup: CDR1 SGDLS, CDR2 YYNGEE. The CDR3 extends over 14 amino acids. The CDR3 here is CASSGSQGPYGYTF. Written as DNA, the CDR3 is TGTGCCAGCAGCGGAAGTCAGGGACCCTATGGCTACACCTTC.

This chain uses TRBV20-1 with TRBJ2-1; tentatively, D is TRBD1 (6 bases). Trimming took off 3 bases at V and 0 bases at J, with 15 bases between the two ends. The CDR3 covers 16 residues. Germline V lookup: CDR1 DFQATT, CDR2 SNEGSKA (reference sequence). CDR3 nucleotides: TGCAGTGCTAGGGGGCTCACAGGGAGCTCCTACAATGAGCAGTTCTTC. Encoded protein: CSARGLTGSSYNEQFF.

This rearrangement joins TRBV7-3 to TRBJ1-1; possibly TRBD1 for D (6 bases). This CDR3 comprises 13 residues. Germline V lookup: CDR1 SGHTA, CDR2 FQGTGA. Between the trimmed V and J ends, which lost 3 bases and 7 bases, there was a span of 12 bases. The CDR3 coding sequence is TGTGCCAGCAGCTTCTCCAGGGGAGGTGAAGCTTTCTTT. The encoded protein is CASSFSRGGEAFF.

This clonotype was observed a few times. The genes are TRBV12-3 or TRBV12-4 and TRBJ2-1; unclear D gene. The V end lost 5 bases, the J end lost 6 bases, and 5 bases lay between the germline ends. The CDR3 length is 11 residues. CDR3 sequence reads: CASSQTNEQFF. The CDR3 DNA follows: TGTGCCAGCAGTCAAACCAATGAGCAGTTCTTC.

The chain joins TRBV5-1 to TRBJ2-1; TRBD2 aligns across 9 bases. The V segment lost 4 bases and the J segment 7 bases; nucleotides outside the gene matches: 9. In germline, CDR1 is SGHRS, CDR2 YFSETQ. This CDR3 is built from 15 residues. The CDR3 nucleotides are TGCGCCAGCAGCGGGGGACTAGCCTCCCAGAATGAGCAGTTCTTC. It is translated as CASSGGLASQNEQFF.